These 17 T cell receptor beta chains share one sample of origin, sequenced in a study of shared clonotypes between healthy human individuals. Sequencing was performed with immunoSEQ multiplex PCR; in TCRdb, only in-frame clones are kept and a portion is missing. The sample has 1.4 million to 1.5 million clones; over 95% are singletons. The sample taken for sequencing was naive CD4+ T cells sorted from blood. Subset given: CD45RA+ positively selected. The receptors shown here come from a man aged 25-45 years in good health.

V is TRBV5-4 and J is TRBJ1-4, with no clear D. The CDR3 runs to 14 residues. Germline CDR1 and CDR2: SGHNT and YYREEE (reference sequence). Trimming took off 3 bases at V and 8 bases at J, with 14 bases between the two ends. DNA for the CDR3: TGTGCCAGCAGCTCCCCGGGCCCGGGGGAAAAACTGTTTTTT. It yields the protein CASSSPGPGEKLFF.

This clone was seen just once. The chain combines TRBV5-1 with TRBJ1-2; the match to TRBD1 covers 10 bases. The V and J ends lost 0 bases and 5 bases, in that order; junction bases with no gene match: 10. Germline CDR1 is SGHRS and CDR2 is YFSETQ. This CDR3 is built from 17 residues. CDR3 in DNA: TGCGCCAGCAGCTTGGGACAGGGGGCCTCTTCGAGTTATGGCTACACCTTC. This codes for CASSLGQGASSSYGYTF.

V is TRBV9 and J is TRBJ2-1; unclear D gene. CDR3 length equals 12 residues. Between the trimmed V and J ends, which lost 4 bases and 4 bases, there was a span of 6 bases. From germline, CDR1 is SGDLS and CDR2 YYNGEE. The CDR3 coding sequence is TGTGCCAGCAGCACCCTATACAATGAGCAGTTCTTC. It yields the protein CASSTLYNEQFF.

V usage is TRBV5-8 and J usage is TRBJ1-1; TRBD1 matches at 8 bases. The CDR3 runs to 15 residues. J lost 1 base, V lost 1 base, and 3 bases had no gene match. Germline CDR1 is SGHTS and CDR2 is YDEGEE. The CDR3 region has the DNA TGTGCCAGCAGCTTGTGGGGACAGGAGAACACTGAAGCTTTCTTT. Protein sequence: CASSLWGQENTEAFF.

The rearrangement uses TRBV10-3 and TRBJ2-7; the D gene is possibly TRBD2 (6 bases). Per the germline V gene, CDR1 is ENHRY and CDR2 is SYGVKD. V was trimmed by 5 bases and J by 3 bases, leaving 17 bases between them. The CDR3 is made up of 15 amino acids. CDR3 sequence: CAISPGLLDGYEQYF. In DNA form, the CDR3 reads TGTGCCATCAGTCCCGGACTATTAGATGGCTACGAGCAGTACTTC.

About this clone itself: Other DNA sequences in the sample encode the same CDR3. The V gene is TRBV9, the J gene TRBJ1-5, with D possibly being TRBD1 (6 bases). The germline V gene has CDR1 SGDLS and CDR2 YYNGEE. With 4 bases removed from V and 7 bases from J, the gap between germline ends came to 12 bases. The CDR3 covers 13 residues. The CDR3 protein is CASSPGVGQPQHF. The CDR3 DNA follows: TGTGCCAGCAGCCCAGGGGTAGGCCAGCCCCAGCATTTT.

The V call is TRBV28, the J call TRBJ2-1; 9 nucleotides agree with TRBD2. The CDR3 is 17 amino acids. J was trimmed by 3 bases and V by 6 bases; bases with no gene match: 12. Germline CDR1 and CDR2: MDHEN and SYDVKM. Here the CDR3 reads CASSLAGAPRDYNEQFF. The CDR3 DNA reads as TGTGCCAGCAGCTTAGCGGGAGCCCCTCGTGACTACAATGAGCAGTTCTTC.

V is TRBV11-3 and J is TRBJ2-7; 11 nucleotides line up with TRBD2. Per the germline V gene, CDR1 is SGHNT and CDR2 is YENEEA. Trimming removed 5 bases from V and 3 bases from J; junction bases left unmatched: 6. The CDR3 loop spans 15 amino acids. CDR3 region: CASSPGTSGLYEQYF. The CDR3 bases are TGTGCCAGCAGCCCCGGGACTAGCGGCCTCTACGAGCAGTACTTC.

This clone was observed once. This rearrangement joins TRBV28 to TRBJ1-2; 8 positions match TRBD1. The CDR3 length is 14 residues. Germline V gene sequence: CDR1 MDHEN, CDR2 SYDVKM. Germline trimming cut 4 bases from V and 6 bases from J; bases unmatched to any gene: 7. CDR3 sequence reads: CASSSRQGWHGYTF. In DNA, the CDR3 is TGTGCCAGCAGTTCCCGACAGGGGTGGCATGGCTACACCTTC.

V usage is TRBV6-6 and J usage is TRBJ1-3; D gene unclear. Looked up from germline, CDR1 is MNHNY and CDR2 is SVGAGI (reference sequence). The V end lost 5 bases, the J end lost 2 bases, and 10 bases lay between the germline ends. The CDR3 is made up of 14 amino acids. The CDR3 sequence is CASSPGLAGNTIYF. CDR3 DNA: TGTGCCAGCAGTCCCGGACTTGCTGGAAACACCATATATTTT.

The gene calls are TRBV4-1 and TRBJ2-3; 7 bases map to TRBD2. The junction had 10 bases not matched to a gene; V was cut back by 1 base and J by 0 bases. CDR1 is MGHRA, CDR2 YSYEKL, per germline. The CDR3 loop spans 18 amino acids. The DNA for the CDR3 is TGCGCCAGCAGCCAAGGGTCGCCGGGAGGCGGGAGCACAGATACGCAGTATTTT. Translated, it gives CASSQGSPGGGSTDTQYF.

V is TRBV5-1 and J is TRBJ2-3; D not certain. The CDR3 has 14 residues. Trimming left V 0 bases short and J 6 bases short, with 11 bases between. Per germline, CDR1 SGHRS and CDR2 YFSETQ. CDR3 nucleotides: TGCGCCAGCAGCTTGGCCGGCCGTTTGGATACGCAGTATTTT. It translates to CASSLAGRLDTQYF. Filled out from reference TRBV5-1 and TRBJ2-3, the complete variable domain reads KAGVTQTPRYLIKTRGQQVTLSCSPISGHRSVSWYQQTPGQGLQFLFEYFSETQRNKGNFPGRFSGRQFSNSRSEMNVSTLELGDSALYLCASSLAGRLDTQYFGPGTRLTVL.

This chain links TRBV5-1 with TRBJ2-1; 9 positions agree with TRBD1. The CDR3 consists of 16 residues. Germline lookup yields CDR1 SGHRS and CDR2 YFSETQ. V lost 0 bases, J lost 5 bases, and 6 bases stayed unmatched. CDR3 sequence: CASSLVGQGLNNEQFF. The CDR3 nucleotides are TGCGCCAGCAGCTTGGTGGGACAGGGACTCAACAATGAGCAGTTCTTC.

The chain combines TRBV2 with TRBJ2-3; the match to TRBD2 covers 9 bases. CDR1 and CDR2 (germline): SNHLY, FYNNEI. The junction had 4 bases not matched to a gene; V was cut back by 4 bases and J by 5 bases. The CDR3 is 14 residues long. DNA of the CDR3: TGTGCCAGCAGTGTTGTTAGCGGGGGAGATACGCAGTATTTT. Its protein product is CASSVVSGGDTQYF.

This clone was recorded once. The chain joins TRBV4-1 to TRBJ1-4; tentative D call: TRBD1 (5 bases). Looked up from germline, CDR1 is MGHRA and CDR2 is YSYEKL. Trimming left V 3 bases short and J 7 bases short, with 12 bases between. The CDR3 totals 14 residues. The CDR3 nucleotides read TGCGCCAGCAGCCAGTTGACAGCAATTGAAAAACTGTTTTTT. Amino acid sequence: CASSQLTAIEKLFF.

Note on this clone: Other nucleotide sequences from this sample produce the same CDR3. The chain links TRBV18 to TRBJ2-1; D gene ambiguous. The V gene's germline CDR1 is KGHSH and CDR2 LQKENI. V was pared by 1 base and J by 4 bases, with 8 bases between. The CDR3 consists of 14 residues. The CDR3 coding sequence is TGTGCCAGCTCACCACTTCGACAATACAATGAGCAGTTCTTC. It yields the protein CASSPLRQYNEQFF.

The chain joins TRBV2 to TRBJ1-1, with unresolved D. The CDR3 runs to 13 residues. In germline, CDR1 is SNHLY, CDR2 FYNNEI. Deletions cut 6 bases from V and 4 bases from J, with 12 bases between. CDR3 protein: CASSPQRGTEAFF. Here the CDR3 DNA reads TGTGCCAGCAGCCCCCAACGGGGCACTGAAGCTTTCTTT.